This TCR beta chain comes out of a study of molecular identifiers for immune sequencing clone quantification. Study-wide context: Replicates split RNA from around 20,000 or 100,000 naive CD8 cells five ways, and the researchers sequenced four portions.

Sorting isolated naive CD8 T cells as CD8+CD4-CCR7+CD45RA+ events. Per germline, CDR1 LNHDA and CDR2 SQIVND (reference sequence). V lost 10 bases and J 0 bases, leaving 4 bases between the germline ends. The CDR3 covers 11 residues. This clonotype has at least ten counts. Each CDR3 protein gets one entry after TCRdb re-called the PCR reads with MiXCR. The sample shows 12,000 or so distinct CDR3 sequences, about 18% of them seen only once. Sequenced input: naive CD8+ T cells from blood, with Jurkat cell RNA spiked in. Documented subset: FACS-sorted CD8+CD4-CCR7+CD45RA+ naive T cells. The rearrangement joins TRBV19 to TRBJ1-5, with D uncertain. The source of this sequence is a human donor in good health. Some libraries in this study had Jurkat cell RNA spiked in. The CDR3 DNA sequence: TGTGCCACTCCTAGCAATCAGCCCCAGCATTTT. Translation gives CATPSNQPQHF.